These 24 T cell receptor beta chains were sequenced from one sample in a study of Ad26.COV2.S vaccination and SARS-CoV-2 variants. Generated by immunoSEQ multiplex PCR, the TCRdb table keeps only in-frame clones and is missing some. The data hold some 640,000 clones, with about 89% observed a single time. As to treatment: about 20 received Ad26.COV2.S at low or high dose, single or two shots; several received placebo; per-sample allocation not given. Samples analyzed were those drawn on day 63 after the first vaccine or placebo injection. Here the sequenced sample was peripheral blood, taken in a trial of Ad26.COV2.S vaccine versus placebo. The receptors come from a person between 18 and 65 years old who received the Ad26.COV2.S COVID-19 vaccine or a placebo.

Remarks on this clone: The same CDR3 is also encoded by other DNA sequences in this sample. The J gene is TRBJ1-4, the V gene TRBV7-9; no definite D call. This CDR3 has 14 amino acids. Germline V gives CDR1 SEHNR, CDR2 FQNEAQ (reference sequence). V was cut by 5 bases and J by 0 bases, with 7 bases left in between. CDR3 nucleotide sequence: TGTGCCAGCAGCCGGACCGCAACTAATGAAAAACTGTTTTTT. This gives the protein CASSRTATNEKLFF.

The V and J genes are TRBV11-2 and TRBJ2-7, with 7 nucleotides matching TRBD1. The germline V gene has CDR1 SGHAT and CDR2 FQNNGV. V lost 5 bases and J lost 3; bases outside the gene matches: 7. The CDR3 spans 14 residues. The CDR3, as DNA: TGTGCCAGCAGCGTGGGACAGATTTACTACGAGCAGTACTTC. Amino acid sequence: CASSVGQIYYEQYF.

The chain combines TRBV25-1 with TRBJ2-5, with a weak D call TRBD2 (7 bases). The CDR3 has 15 residues. CDR1 is MGHDK, CDR2 SYGVNS, per germline. V was pared by 3 bases and J by 5 bases, with 16 bases between. This CDR3 reads CASSDRGGVRETQYF. CDR3 bases: TGTGCCAGCAGTGATCGCGGGGGCGTCCGGGAGACCCAGTACTTC.

V and J are TRBV19 and TRBJ2-5, with D perhaps being TRBD1 or TRBD2 (5 bases each). The CDR3 is 15 amino acids. Trimming cost V 1 base and J 5 bases, with 14 bases left between them. CDR1 is LNHDA and CDR2 is SQIVND in the germline V gene (reference sequence). CDR3 sequence: CASSIGPGTGETQYF. In nucleotides, the CDR3 is TGTGCCAGTAGTATAGGTCCAGGGACGGGTGAGACCCAGTACTTC.

This sequence joins TRBV5-1 and TRBJ2-7; either TRBD1 or TRBD2 may supply D (5 bases each). V was trimmed by 3 bases and J by 3 bases, leaving 16 bases between them. CDR3 size: 15 residues. Germline V lookup: CDR1 SGHRS, CDR2 YFSETQ. Here the CDR3 DNA reads TGCGCCAGCAGCTCCCGGGGCAGGGAAGGCTACGAGCAGTACTTC. It translates to CASSSRGREGYEQYF.

Points on this clone: One end of the junction is discordant with germline, which a read error may explain. The rearrangement joins TRBV2 to TRBJ1-5, with D possibly matching TRBD1 (5 bases). The CDR3 has 14 amino acids. Germline CDR1 reads SNHLY; CDR2 reads FYNNEI. CDR3: CASREQGGPQPQHF. As DNA, the CDR3 is TGTGCCAGCCGTGAGCAGGGTGGCCCTCAGCCCCAGCATTTT.

This chain links TRBV6-2 or TRBV6-3 with TRBJ1-5, with D uncertain. V shed 4 bases and J shed 0 bases, with 13 bases lying between them. This CDR3 region has 16 residues. Germline CDR1 reads MNHEY; CDR2 reads SVGEGT. CDR3 sequence reads: CASSSRHLYSNQPQHF. CDR3 bases: TGTGCCAGCAGTTCCCGCCACCTTTATAGCAATCAGCCCCAGCATTTT.

The J gene is TRBJ2-5, the V gene TRBV10-1; D tentatively reads TRBD1 or TRBD2 (5 bases each). Germline V gives CDR1 WNHNN, CDR2 SYGVQD (reference sequence). V was cut by 4 bases and J by 2 bases, with 14 bases left in between. The CDR3 runs to 15 residues. CDR3 loop: CASSAGGRVQETQYF. CDR3 in DNA: TGCGCCAGCAGTGCTGGGGGACGGGTACAAGAGACCCAGTACTTC.

This chain joins TRBV30 and TRBJ1-2; D possibly corresponds to TRBD1 (5 bases). The CDR3 extends over 15 amino acids. CDR1 is GTSNPN and CDR2 is SVGIG in the germline V gene (reference sequence). V was shortened by 0 bases and J by 0 bases, with 11 bases between the two germline ends. The CDR3 is CAWSVLQGANYGYTF. The CDR3 DNA reads as TGTGCCTGGAGTGTACTGCAGGGAGCTAACTATGGCTACACCTTC.

For this clone: The same CDR3 is also encoded by other DNA sequences in this sample. This rearrangement joins TRBV27 to TRBJ2-5; TRBD2 is a possible D gene (6 bases). Trimming took off 5 bases at V and 4 bases at J, with 11 bases between the two ends. There are 13 residues in the CDR3. In germline, CDR1 is MNHEY, CDR2 SMNVEV (reference sequence). Written as DNA, the CDR3 is TGTGCCAGCAGTCCTCGGGGGAGAGAGACCCAGTACTTC. This encodes CASSPRGRETQYF.

The chain joins TRBV2 to TRBJ2-2, with 12 bases that match TRBD2. Germline CDR1 reads SNHLY; CDR2 reads FYNNEI. V lost 7 bases and J lost 3; bases outside the gene matches: 9. This CDR3 comprises 17 residues. The CDR3, as DNA: TGTGCCAGCAAGGCGACTAGCGGGGGCCTATACACCGGGGAGCTGTTTTTT. Protein: CASKATSGGLYTGELFF. The full variable domain, in which reference TRBV2 and TRBJ2-2 provide the parts outside the CDR3, is EPEVTQTPSHQVTQMGQEVILRCVPISNHLYFYWYRQILGQKVEFLVSFYNNEISEKSEIFDDQFSVERPDGSNFTLKIRSTKLEDSAMYFCASKATSGGLYTGELFFGEGSRLTVL.

The chain recombines TRBV28 with TRBJ1-5; 7 bases line up with TRBD1. The V gene end was trimmed by 6 bases and the J gene end by 1 base; junction bases not matched to a gene: 3. There are 14 residues in the CDR3. Per germline, CDR1 MDHEN and CDR2 SYDVKM. The CDR3 loop reads CASRQQGSNQPQHF. The CDR3 DNA is TGTGCCAGCAGGCAACAGGGGAGCAATCAGCCCCAGCATTTT. Using reference TRBV28 and TRBJ1-5 for the parts outside the CDR3, the full variable domain is DVKVTQSSRYLVKRTGEKVFLECVQDMDHENMFWYRQDPGLGLRLIYFSYDVKMKEKGDIPEGYSVSREKKERFSLILESASTNQTSMYLCASRQQGSNQPQHFGDGTRLSIL.

The chain joins TRBV5-4 to TRBJ1-1; D is undetermined. Germline V gene sequence: CDR1 SGHNT, CDR2 YYREEE (reference sequence). V lost 0 bases to trimming and J lost 0 bases, with 12 bases between them. The length of the CDR3 is 16 residues. The CDR3 loop is CASSLGAVLMNTEAFF. CDR3 nucleotide sequence: TGTGCCAGCAGCTTGGGGGCAGTCCTCATGAACACTGAAGCTTTCTTT. Filled out from reference TRBV5-4 and TRBJ1-1, the complete variable domain reads ETGVTQSPTHLIKTRGQQVTLRCSSQSGHNTVSWYQQALGQGPQFIFQYYREEENGRGNFPPRFSGLQFPNYSSELNVNALELDDSALYLCASSLGAVLMNTEAFFGQGTRLTVV.

The V and J genes are TRBV2 and TRBJ2-5; unclear D gene. The CDR3 is 15 residues long. The germline V gene encodes CDR1 SNHLY and CDR2 FYNNEI. V was clipped by 6 bases and J by 2 bases, with 16 bases between them. CDR3 nucleotides: TGTGCCAGCAGCCCCGACCGGAATGCGCAAGAGACCCAGTACTTC. Amino acid sequence: CASSPDRNAQETQYF.

The rearrangement links TRBV5-1 to TRBJ2-5, with D hard to call. Germline CDR1 SGHRS, CDR2 YFSETQ. This CDR3 contains 11 residues. Trimming took off 4 bases at V and 7 bases at J, with 8 bases between the two ends. CDR3 residues: CASSDWGTQYF. The CDR3 DNA reads TGCGCCAGCAGCGACTGGGGGACCCAGTACTTC. Using reference TRBV5-1 and TRBJ2-5 for the parts outside the CDR3, the full variable domain is KAGVTQTPRYLIKTRGQQVTLSCSPISGHRSVSWYQQTPGQGLQFLFEYFSETQRNKGNFPGRFSGRQFSNSRSEMNVSTLELGDSALYLCASSDWGTQYFGPGTRLLVL.

The chain carries TRBV4-3 and TRBJ1-1; D gene uncertain. Germline V gene data show CDR1 as LGHNA and CDR2 as YSLEER. The CDR3 loop spans 13 amino acids. Deletions cut 4 bases from V and 2 bases from J, with 8 bases between. This CDR3 is CASSPTPNTEAFF. Here the CDR3 DNA reads TGCGCCAGCAGCCCGACTCCAAACACTGAAGCTTTCTTT.

Only one count was recorded for this clone. V gene TRBV30 combines with J gene TRBJ2-5; D not certain. This CDR3 is 14 amino acids long. CDR1 is GTSNPN, CDR2 SVGIG, per germline (reference sequence). Trimming cost V 2 bases and J 4 bases, with 14 bases left between them. As DNA, the CDR3 is TGTGCCTGGAGTCCCCTTCGTGGGTTAGAGACCCAGTACTTC. Its translation is CAWSPLRGLETQYF.

This clone has a single count. The V call is TRBV4-3, the J call TRBJ2-3; D is possibly TRBD1 or TRBD2 (5 bases each). Looked up from germline, CDR1 is LGHNA and CDR2 is YSLEER. Trimming cost V 1 base and J 6 bases, with 5 bases left between them. There are 12 residues in the CDR3. CDR3 sequence: CASSQGGDTQYF. DNA for the CDR3: TGCGCCAGCAGCCAAGGGGGGGATACGCAGTATTTT.

This chain uses TRBV6-2 or TRBV6-3 with TRBJ1-1; D perhaps matches TRBD1 (6 bases). The CDR3 length is 14 residues. Germline-derived CDR1 and CDR2 are MNHEY and SVGEGT. The V end was cut by 5 bases, the J end by 0 bases, with 10 bases between. CDR3 sequence reads: CASSHTGMNTEAFF. As DNA, the CDR3 is TGTGCCAGCAGTCATACAGGGATGAACACTGAAGCTTTCTTT.

The rearrangement links TRBV19 to TRBJ1-2, with 7 nucleotides matching TRBD1. The ends lost 5 bases at V and 6 bases at J; junction bases unmatched: 6. The CDR3 extends over 13 amino acids. From germline, CDR1 is LNHDA and CDR2 SQIVND (reference sequence). In nucleotides, the CDR3 is TGTGCCAGTAGTGGGGACAGTCGCCATGGCTACACCTTC. This encodes CASSGDSRHGYTF.

This chain uses TRBV6-5 with TRBJ2-6; D is uncertain. Germline loops: CDR1 MNHEY, CDR2 SVGAGI. The CDR3 extends over 15 amino acids. Trimming pared 4 bases from V and 0 bases from J, leaving 7 bases between. This CDR3 is CASSFASSGANVLTF. The DNA for the CDR3 is TGTGCCAGCAGTTTTGCTAGCTCTGGGGCCAACGTCCTGACTTTC.

This clone has only one observation. This chain uses TRBV5-4 with TRBJ1-2, with D possibly matching TRBD1 (5 bases). The CDR3 consists of 15 residues. Trimming took off 3 bases at V and 5 bases at J, with 17 bases between the two ends. Germline-derived CDR1 and CDR2 are SGHNT and YYREEE (reference sequence). The DNA for the CDR3 is TGTGCCAGCAGCTCAAGGGGAGGGGCGATATATGGCTACACCTTC. Translation: CASSSRGGAIYGYTF.

This clone was picked up a small number of times. The chain uses TRBV19 and TRBJ1-6; maybe TRBD1 (6 bases). Between the trimmed V and J ends, which lost 4 bases and 7 bases, there was a span of 17 bases. CDR1 and CDR2 (germline): LNHDA, SQIVND (reference sequence). This CDR3 has 16 amino acids. The CDR3 reads CASSTRGAFGNSPLHF. The CDR3 nucleotides read TGTGCCAGTAGTACGAGGGGGGCCTTTGGCAATTCACCCCTCCACTTT.

This chain links TRBV9 with TRBJ1-2; possibly TRBD1 for D (5 bases). The ends were cut back, 4 bases at V and 0 bases at J, with 7 bases in the middle. The germline V gene has CDR1 SGDLS and CDR2 YYNGEE. This CDR3 contains 13 residues. CDR3 nucleotide sequence: TGTGCCAGCAGCCCGGGGGCTAACTATGGCTACACCTTC. This gives the protein CASSPGANYGYTF. The full variable domain, completed using reference TRBV9 and TRBJ1-2, is DSGVTQTPKHLITATGQRVTLRCSPRSGDLSVYWYQQSLDQGLQFLIQYYNGEERAKGNILERFSAQQFPDLHSELNLSSLELGDSALYFCASSPGANYGYTFGSGTRLTVV.